Listed below are T cell receptor beta chains from one sample, sequenced in a study of T cells in Graves' hyperthyroidism and ophthalmopathy. Each CDR3 protein gets one entry after TCRdb re-called the multiplex PCR reads with MiXCR. The sample includes around 760,000 distinct CDR3 sequences, around a third of them seen just once. Material: blood. Every receptor here comes from a woman in her thirties or forties with Graves' hyperthyroidism. Each CDR3 is given without its conserved first and last residue.

V	J	CDR3
TRBV9	TRBJ1-1	ASSVGDTAF
TRBV7-8	TRBJ1-2	ASSLKQAVGYGYT
TRBV5-1	TRBJ1-1	ASSLSPGKRPF
TRBV9	TRBJ1-2	ASSVEAAARNYGYT
TRBV5-1	TRBJ1-2	ASSLSPGVGYT
TRBV5-1	TRBJ2-2	ASSGIGGELF
TRBV7-9	TRBJ2-7	ASSLVVTGPYEQY
TRBV9	TRBJ1-4	ASSVEGTNEKLF
TRBV6-5	TRBJ1-3	ASFEGAGNTIY
TRBV6-6	TRBJ1-1	ASTARAEGEAF
TRBV5-4	TRBJ1-1	ASSQVLSVYGAEAF
TRBV5-4	TRBJ1-3	ASSLYRSSGNTIY
TRBV16	TRBJ1-5	ASSQRRPGALSNQPQH
TRBV24-1	TRBJ2-7	ATSPGTYYEQY
TRBV19	TRBJ2-5	ASSISERLYRETQY
TRBV7-6	TRBJ1-5	ASSLSVFGNQPQH
TRBV5-1	TRBJ1-1	ASSLAGNEAF